Shown below are 24 T cell receptor beta chains from a single sample sequenced in a study of CD8 T cells in ankylosing spondylitis. Study results and caveats: A TCR beta motif made of several highly homologous variants seemed typical of ankylosing spondylitis blood.

These TCRs are of unknown antigen specificity. TCRdb re-called the 5' RACE reads through MiXCR, storing one row per CDR3 protein. The table has 400,000 or so distinct CDR3 sequences, 26% seen once. What was sequenced was blood, either unsorted or a sorted T cell fraction (not recorded which). These TCRs come from a male donor with ankylosing spondylitis.

The rearrangement joins TRBV12-3 or TRBV12-4 to TRBJ1-5; perhaps TRBD1 as D (6 bases). The V end lost 8 bases, the J end lost 7 bases, and 15 bases lay between the germline ends. This CDR3 spans 13 amino acids. The CDR3 loop reads CASRLGGQQPQHF. The CDR3 coding sequence is TGTGCCAGCCGACTTGGGGGGCAACAGCCCCAGCATTTT.

This clonotype appeared a few times. This chain uses TRBV20-1 with TRBJ2-1; 10 bases map to TRBD2. The V segment lost 3 bases and the J segment 9 bases; nucleotides outside the gene matches: 5. The CDR3 is 13 amino acids. Germline CDR1 and CDR2: DFQATT and SNEGSKA (reference sequence). The CDR3 coding sequence is TGCAGTGCTAGCCCTAGCGGGAGCGGTGAGCAGTTCTTC. It is translated as CSASPSGSGEQFF.

The chain links TRBV7-9 to TRBJ2-7, with 14 positions matching TRBD2. V gave up 4 bases and J gave up 5 bases; unmatched junction bases: 7. Germline assignment: CDR1 SEHNR and CDR2 FQNEAQ (reference sequence). CDR3 length: 16 residues. The CDR3 region is CASSSGTSGSIDEQYF. In DNA form, the CDR3 reads TGTGCCAGCAGCTCGGGGACTAGCGGGAGTATCGACGAGCAGTACTTC.

Only one count was recorded for this clonotype. The genes are TRBV20-1 and TRBJ1-3; D is possibly TRBD1 (6 bases). Trimming pared 1 base from V and 2 bases from J, leaving 9 bases between. Germline V gene sequence: CDR1 DFQATT, CDR2 SNEGSKA (reference sequence). The length of the CDR3 is 14 residues. CDR3 amino acids: CSARGGAAGNTIYF. The DNA for the CDR3 is TGCAGTGCTAGAGGGGGGGCGGCTGGAAACACCATATATTTT.

The V call is TRBV20-1, the J call TRBJ2-5; no clear D gene. This CDR3 has 13 residues. Deletions cut 0 bases from V and 0 bases from J, with 5 bases between. CDR1 DFQATT and CDR2 SNEGSKA come from the germline V gene (reference sequence). The CDR3 loop reads CSARDVNQETQYF. CDR3 in DNA: TGCAGTGCTAGAGATGTGAACCAAGAGACCCAGTACTTC.

The chain is built from TRBV29-1 and TRBJ1-2; D perhaps matches TRBD1 (5 bases). This CDR3 is built from 13 residues. Between the trimmed V and J ends, which lost 3 bases and 8 bases, there was a span of 16 bases. Germline values: CDR1 SQVTM, CDR2 ANQGSEA. Here the CDR3 reads CSVDGQGIAGYTF. As DNA, the CDR3 is TGCAGCGTTGATGGGCAGGGAATAGCCGGCTACACCTTC.

The table lists this clonotype with a few counts. The chain links TRBV27 to TRBJ2-7; 10 bases agree with TRBD2. With 0 bases clipped from V and 6 bases from J, the junction kept 11 bases outside the gene matches. The CDR3 is made up of 17 amino acids. CDR1 and CDR2 (germline): MNHEY, SMNVEV (reference sequence). The CDR3 DNA follows: TGTGCCAGCAGTTTATCGTCCCTAGCGGGGGCCCCCTTCGAGCAGTACTTC. This codes for CASSLSSLAGAPFEQYF.

This clonotype was counted between two and nine times. This sequence joins TRBV11-2 and TRBJ2-5, with 9 bases fitting TRBD1. V was clipped by 1 base and J by 4 bases; unmatched bases: 7. CDR3 length equals 16 residues. Germline CDR1 SGHAT, CDR2 FQNNGV. CDR3 loop: CASSLGGQGRGETQYF. Written as DNA, the CDR3 is TGTGCCAGCAGCTTAGGGGGACAGGGACGGGGAGAGACCCAGTACTTC.

This clonotype has more than one count but fewer than ten. The chain is built from TRBV29-1 and TRBJ2-3; D might be TRBD1 or TRBD2, each matching 5 bases. The CDR3 consists of 13 residues. The V gene's germline CDR1 is SQVTM and CDR2 ANQGSEA. V was pared by 6 bases and J by 3 bases, with 13 bases between. The CDR3 coding sequence is TGCAGCGTACCTCGAGGGGCTACAGATACGCAGTATTTT. Translated, it gives CSVPRGATDTQYF.

V gene TRBV5-1 combines with J gene TRBJ2-2, with 12 nucleotides matching TRBD1. With 4 bases clipped from V and 4 bases from J, the junction kept 5 bases outside the gene matches. From germline, CDR1 is SGHRS and CDR2 YFSETQ. The CDR3 has 16 residues. CDR3 sequence (DNA): TGCGCCAGCAGCCCGGGACAGGGGGCCGTCACCGGGGAGCTGTTTTTT. This gives the protein CASSPGQGAVTGELFF.

This clonotype was seen just once. V gene TRBV5-1 combines with J gene TRBJ2-3; weak D call: TRBD1 (8 bases). Germline CDR1 SGHRS, CDR2 YFSETQ. This CDR3 contains 14 residues. The V and J ends lost 5 bases and 4 bases respectively, with 14 bases between them. The CDR3 loop reads CASRQQGGADTQYF. CDR3 coding DNA: TGCGCCAGCAGGCAACAGGGGGGGGCAGATACGCAGTATTTT.

This clonotype came up a few times. This chain uses TRBV20-1 with TRBJ2-1; TRBD2 matches 8 bases. This CDR3 has 15 residues. Germline V CDR1 and CDR2: DFQATT, SNEGSKA (reference sequence). The V and J ends lost 5 bases and 4 bases, in that order; junction bases with no gene match: 10. The CDR3 nucleotides are TGCAGTGCTGACCCCGGGACTAGACTGTACAATGAGCAGTTCTTC. It is translated as CSADPGTRLYNEQFF.

This clonotype turned up a few times. CDR3 loop: CASSQEGTSGSSYNEQFF. The CDR3, as DNA: TGTGCCAGCAGCCAAGAAGGGACTAGCGGGAGCTCCTACAATGAGCAGTTCTTC. The chain is built from TRBV3-1 and TRBJ2-1, with 14 nucleotides matching TRBD2. CDR1 is LGHDT and CDR2 is YNNKEL in the germline V gene (reference sequence). With 0 bases clipped from V and 0 bases from J, the junction kept 1 base outside the gene matches. This CDR3 has 18 residues.

This clonotype was seen a few times. V gene TRBV12-3 or TRBV12-4 combines with J gene TRBJ2-1; D remains unclear. This CDR3 spans 11 amino acids. Trimming pared 7 bases from V and 4 bases from J, leaving 5 bases between. CDR3 coding DNA: TGTGCCAGCACCTATTACAATGAGCAGTTCTTC. It is translated as CASTYYNEQFF.

The chain combines TRBV2 with TRBJ1-6; D is perhaps TRBD1 (6 bases). Germline lookup yields CDR1 SNHLY and CDR2 FYNNEI. The CDR3 covers 15 residues. The ends were cut back, 2 bases at V and 10 bases at J, with 15 bases in the middle. The CDR3 loop is CASSEYGGQSSPLHF. CDR3 DNA: TGTGCCAGCAGTGAATATGGGGGCCAAAGCTCACCCCTCCACTTT.

This clonotype appeared once. J is TRBJ2-1 and V is TRBV3-1, with D hard to call. Germline CDR1 reads LGHDT; CDR2 reads YNNKEL (reference sequence). The V end lost 0 bases, the J end lost 5 bases, and 8 bases lay between the germline ends. This CDR3 spans 14 amino acids. CDR3 coding DNA: TGTGCCAGCAGCCAAGATTATGGAGACAATGAGCAGTTCTTC. Its translation is CASSQDYGDNEQFF.

This clonotype was recorded a few times. The chain is built from TRBV7-2 and TRBJ1-6; D remains unclear. The CDR3 spans 14 residues. V lost 4 bases and J lost 9, with 13 bases in between. Germline V gene data show CDR1 as SGHTA and CDR2 as FQGNSA. CDR3 sequence reads: CASSSREGGSPLHF. The CDR3, as DNA: TGTGCCAGCAGCTCAAGGGAGGGAGGTTCACCCCTCCACTTT.

V gene TRBV20-1 combines with J gene TRBJ2-1, with TRBD2 matching 12 bases. V lost 3 bases, J lost 4 bases, and 13 bases stayed unmatched. The CDR3 length is 18 residues. Germline V gene data show CDR1 as DFQATT and CDR2 as SNEGSKA (reference sequence). The DNA of the CDR3 is TGCAGTGCTAGGACCGCCGGGACTAGCGGGTTGGCTTACAATGAGCAGTTCTTC. This sequence encodes CSARTAGTSGLAYNEQFF.

The gene calls are TRBV5-1 and TRBJ2-5, with D unclear. The CDR3 is 14 residues long. The V end was cut by 6 bases, the J end by 1 base, with 13 bases between. CDR1 is SGHRS, CDR2 YFSETQ, per germline. Here the CDR3 reads CASTSGYLQETQYF. The CDR3 DNA sequence: TGCGCCAGCACCAGTGGATACCTCCAAGAGACCCAGTACTTC.

The chain recombines TRBV5-4 with TRBJ2-2; D possibly corresponds to TRBD1 (5 bases). The ends were cut back, 4 bases at V and 1 base at J, with 14 bases in the middle. The CDR3 has 16 amino acids. Germline CDR1 is SGHNT and CDR2 is YYREEE (reference sequence). The CDR3 bases are TGTGCCAGCAGCCGTAAGCAGGGCCAGAACACCGGGGAGCTGTTTTTT. Its protein is CASSRKQGQNTGELFF. The variable domain in full, completed from reference TRBV5-4 and TRBJ2-2, reads ETGVTQSPTHLIKTRGQQVTLRCSSQSGHNTVSWYQQALGQGPQFIFQYYREEENGRGNFPPRFSGLQFPNYSSELNVNALELDDSALYLCASSRKQGQNTGELFFGEGSRLTVL.

The table lists this clonotype with a few counts. The rearrangement joins TRBV6-1 to TRBJ2-2; perhaps TRBD1 as D (6 bases). This CDR3 has 17 amino acids. The V gene lost 6 bases and the J gene lost 1 base, with 18 bases spanning the gap. Germline loops: CDR1 MNHNS, CDR2 SASEGT. CDR3 sequence reads: CASSLRDKALNTGELFF. The CDR3, as DNA: TGTGCCAGCAGCCTCCGGGACAAGGCTTTGAACACCGGGGAGCTGTTTTTT.

This rearrangement joins TRBV5-8 to TRBJ1-4, with 8 bases lining up with TRBD1. Per the germline V gene, CDR1 is SGHTS and CDR2 is YDEGEE. V was pared by 0 bases and J by 2 bases, with 6 bases of the junction left unmatched. The CDR3 spans 17 residues. CDR3 coding DNA: TGTGCCAGCAGCTTGGGAACAGGGGACAGGACTAATGAAAAACTGTTTTTT. Its protein product is CASSLGTGDRTNEKLFF.

The chain has TRBV6-1 and TRBJ2-3, with no clear D. Trimming left V 3 bases short and J 2 bases short, with 12 bases between. Looked up from germline, CDR1 is MNHNS and CDR2 is SASEGT. The CDR3 spans 15 residues. The chain's CDR3 is CASSETARNTDTQYF. For the CDR3, the DNA is TGTGCCAGCAGTGAGACGGCGAGGAACACAGATACGCAGTATTTT.

The chain combines TRBV6-2 or TRBV6-3 with TRBJ1-5; the D is unclear. Trimming stripped 6 bases from V and 2 bases from J, with 14 bases between. The CDR3 is made up of 15 amino acids. Germline V gene sequence: CDR1 MNHEY, CDR2 SVGEGT. CDR3 nucleotide sequence: TGTGCCAGCAGCAGCCCCACGGACGGCAATCAGCCCCAGCATTTT. Translation: CASSSPTDGNQPQHF.